This T cell receptor beta chain was sequenced for a study of tumor-infiltrating lymphocytes in primary liver carcinoma (dated by TCRdb to the late 2010s). For the wider study: Of the five patients (three men and two women, aged 30 to 69 years), four had hepatocellular carcinoma and one had combined HCC and intrahepatic cholangiocarcinoma. The tumors of the five patients were staged as T1-T3 N0M0, with maximum diameters ranging from about 4.2 to 10 cm. Each sample produced about 3.5 to 7.5 million productive TCRbeta reads, and read depth showed no significant difference between tissue types. The study combined TCRbeta repertoire sequencing, expression microarrays and whole-exome sequencing across five regions of each liver tumor, with adjacent normal tissue and blood. TCRbeta repertoire sequencing covered roughly 35 specimens from 5 patients: 25 tumor regions, 5 adjacent noncancerous liver tissues and 5 peripheral blood samples. To link TCRbeta repertoire diversity with the local molecular phenotype, the approximately 27 tumor region samples were profiled using Agilent mRNA microarrays. High reproducibility was observed for the technical replicate repertoires, with mean shared-clone rates approximately 0.92 and correlation coefficients above 0.98.

Overall results and qualifications from the work: Only about 8-25% of top clones were present in all five regions of a tumor, suggesting spatial heterogeneity of tumor-infiltrating T cells. The top 250 clones accounted for a significantly greater share of the repertoire in tumors than in blood (p = 0.039). Because sequencing covered only the TCR beta chain and unpaired alpha chains were not captured, true repertoire diversity is likely underestimated. Comparison of CD4+ and CD8+ T cell repertoires was precluded by the use of bulk unsorted samples. Only a few patients were included in the study, and the authors note that the findings should be validated in a larger study. Pairs of tumor regions showed greater repertoire overlap (mean around 36%) than tumor-adjacent pairs (17%) or tumor-blood pairs (approximately 15%), which is consistent with antigen-driven expansion.

A constant-region primer and ProtoScript II reverse transcriptase were used to reverse-transcribe TCRbeta-specific cDNA from about 530 ng total RNA. TCRbeta libraries were built with three nested multiplex PCR rounds, a slightly modified ARM-PCR procedure. Each of the first two PCR rounds ran for approximately 11 cycles using multiplex TRBV1-TRBV30 forward primers together with a Cbeta reverse primer. Sample barcodes and Illumina adapters were added in a final 25-cycle PCR with Deep VentR polymerase. Amplicons of 200-500 bp were gel-purified with a QIAquick gel extraction kit before sequencing. The TCRbeta amplicons were sequenced with 250-bp paired-end reads on an Illumina HiSeq 2500. The source study handled its data this way. Trimmomatic v0.33 was used to quality-trim the reads, and FLASH v1.2.11 was used to merge paired reads so that full CDR3 sequences could be recovered. MiGEC v1.2.1b assigned V, D and J germline segments to the rearranged TCRbeta sequences. Clonotype statistics, along with Shannon-Wiener diversity indices, were calculated using VDJtools v1.0.0. To cut down on sampling bias, every analysis after diversity analysis relied on just the 250 most abundant clonotypes from each sample. Starting from the raw public reads, TCRdb applied fastp trimming at Q25, assembled clones with MiXCR and retained in-frame beta chains. All rows with the same CDR3 protein become a single entry with the most common DNA and genes. Here the V and J calls rest on TCRdb's processing, not on the authors' analysis. The sample table shows approximately 73,000 distinct CDR3 sequences, and 71% are seen once. Roughly 15% of the sample comes from the top ten.

Without any cell sorting, total RNA and DNA were extracted together from about 19-30 mg of bulk tissue using the AllPrep DNA/RNA mini kit. Roughly five patients with histopathologically diagnosed primary liver carcinoma underwent surgical resection in China between November 2015 and March 2016. Patients had chronic HBV infection and were treatment-naive at sampling. Each tumor was sampled at five spatially separated regions: the superior, inferior, left-lateral and right-lateral poles and the tumor centre. Histology showed that every tumor sample contained more than 75% viable tumor cells. Fresh tumor and adjacent tissue pieces were bisected; one half was stored in RNAlater at -80°C, the other sent for histology. For this clonotype: The specificity of this receptor is unknown. Because the CDR3 is missing its conserved closing phenylalanine or tryptophan, this is likely a read error. It is unclear where the CDR3 begins or ends on the DNA, so no DNA is shown, and the CDR3 is as TCRdb lists it.

The germline V gene encodes CDR1 MNHNS and CDR2 SASEGT. The CDR3 has 15 residues if both end residues are counted. The clonotype was recovered from a woman aged 55-70 years with primary liver carcinoma and hepatitis B virus infection. The sequence links TRBV6-1 to TRBJ2-7; the table calls TRBD2, which could not be checked here. Sequencing input: liver tumor tissue from sampling region 4. Sample cell subset or site, as interpreted from the label and publication: tumor region T4, right-lateral pole. The CDR3 corresponds to CASSEGSGGGYEEYS.